This T cell receptor (beta chain) stems from a study of shared clonotypes between healthy human individuals. About the research overall: Each donor's CD4 naive and CD4 memory cells filled three plates apiece, CD8 naive two, and CD8 memory one.

About this clone itself: Its target is unknown.

V shed 4 bases and J shed 7 bases, with 23 bases lying between them. The CDR3 runs 16 residues. Germline V lookup: CDR1 SGHVS, CDR2 FQNEAQ. General study results and limits: In general, naive subsets displayed greater estimated richness than memory subsets did.

Repertoires were generated with immunoSEQ multiplex PCR, while TCRdb's copy carries only in-frame clones and drops some. The sample comprises about 1.5 million clones, 98% of which are singletons, and approximately 0.44% rests with the top ten. V is TRBV7-8 and J is TRBJ2-7, with D possibly being TRBD1 or TRBD2 (5 bases each). The clonotype comes from a man between 25 and 39 years old in good health. The sample comprised naive CD4+ T cells sorted from blood. Regarding subset: CD45RA+ positively selected. The CDR3 nucleotides read TGTGCCAGCAGCTCCCGGGTGGGACCCAACGAAAGGGAGCAGTACTTC. Amino acid sequence: CASSSRVGPNEREQYF.